Included here is one TCR beta chain sequence, with context. This sample stems from a study of blood T cell repertoires in COVID-19. Trimming removed 1 base at V and 6 bases at J, with 10 bases between. Germline V gene sequence: CDR1 LNHDA, CDR2 SQIVND (reference sequence). CDR3 length: 13 amino acids. Sequenced by immunoSEQ multiplex PCR; TCRdb stores in-frame clones only, minus some. The sample shows about 330,000 clones, about 90% of them seen only once. The material sequenced was PBMCs or T cells enriched from blood (not recorded which). The chain couples TRBV19 to TRBJ2-7; weak D call: TRBD2 (5 bases). The clonotype comes from a woman aged 25 to 39 who had recovered from COVID-19. CDR3 residues: CASSIGRNREQYF. CDR3 DNA: TGTGCCAGTAGTATAGGGAGGAATCGCGAGCAGTACTTC.